This entry describes one T cell receptor (beta chain). Authors' analysis steps: Estimation of nucleated cell counts relied on the amplification of reference gene primers. Sequenced by immunoSEQ multiplex PCR; TCRdb stores in-frame clones only, minus some. The V and J calls and the clone size are those of that table, but D and trimming were determined from the DNA. In the table there are roughly 160,000 clones, roughly 85% of which are singletons. The data are from a study of blood T cell repertoires in COVID-19. Across the whole study: Collection of acute and convalescent COVID-19 samples took place in the United States, Italy and Spain. From T cells, B-cell-depleted T cells, or PBMCs came the material, which was cDNA or gDNA.

The CDR3 runs to 13 residues. CDR1 is LGHDT, CDR2 YNNKEL, per germline (reference sequence). The V gene end was trimmed by 1 base and the J gene end by 8 bases; junction bases not matched to a gene: 3. This TCR came from a woman of 80 years or more with active or convalescent COVID-19. Sequenced sample: peripheral blood. The chain is built from TRBV3-1 (or the pseudogene TRBV3-2) and TRBJ2-3, with 7 bases matching TRBD2. CDR3 loop: CASSQGGGGTQYF. The DNA for the CDR3 is TGTGCCAGCAGCCAAGGCGGGGGAGGTACGCAGTATTTT.